Listed below are T cell receptor beta chains from one sample, sequenced in a study of blood T cell repertoires in COVID-19. Repertoires were generated with immunoSEQ multiplex PCR, while TCRdb's copy carries only in-frame clones and drops some. The sample shows 200,000 or so clones, roughly 88% of them seen only once. Sample: peripheral blood. The receptors originated from a human donor with active or convalescent COVID-19. The donor label of this sample is uncertain. The CDR3 runs from the conserved cysteine through the conserved F or W. The D gene is left open where the match is weak. Expanded clones are given a class, and other clones once, few, many or no size at all.

d_gene | j_gene | v_gene | abundance | CDR3nt | CDR3aa
. | TRBJ2-2 | TRBV6-2/TRBV6-3 | . | TGTGCCAGCAGTTACCTTGTGAGCGGCCTCGAAGGGGAGCTGTTTTTT | CASSYLVSGLEGELFF
. | TRBJ1-6 | TRBV7-3 | . | TGTGCCAGCAGCTTAACGGCGGGAATCTATAATTCACCCCTCCACTTT | CASSLTAGIYNSPLHF
. | TRBJ1-2 | TRBV3-1/TRBV3-2 | once | TGTGCCAGCAGCCCCAGGGGTTATGGCTACACCTTC | CASSPRGYGYTF
TRBD1 | TRBJ2-3 | TRBV28 | . | TGTGCCAGCAGGCCACAGGGGGGACACACAGATACGCAGTATTTT | CASRPQGGHTDTQYF
. | TRBJ2-7 | TRBV6-5 | . | TGTGCCAGCAATAACGGACAGAGCTACGAGCAGTACTTC | CASNNGQSYEQYF
. | TRBJ2-3 | TRBV7-8 | . | TGTGCCAGCAGCTTAGATACCGGGTTCACAGATACGCAGTATTTT | CASSLDTGFTDTQYF
. | TRBJ1-1 | TRBV4-1 | . | TGCGCCAGCAGCCACAGAGGGGACATGGGGGCTGAAGCTTTCTTT | CASSHRGDMGAEAFF
. | TRBJ1-1 | TRBV11-2 | . | TGTGCCAGCAGCTTATTATGGCCCATCACTGAAGCTTTCTTT | CASSLLWPITEAFF
. | TRBJ1-4 | TRBV7-2 | . | TGTGCCAGCAGCTTAGGGCAGGGGTTTAATGAAAAACTGTTTTTT | CASSLGQGFNEKLFF
TRBD1 | TRBJ1-5 | TRBV27 | . | TGTGCCAGCAGTTTAGGGACAGGGGGATTTCAGCCCCAGCATTTT | CASSLGTGGFQPQHF
. | TRBJ1-3 | TRBV18 | . | TGTGCCAGCTCTCCCTCGACAGCCTCTGGAAACACCATATATTTT | CASSPSTASGNTIYF
. | TRBJ2-4 | TRBV6-5 | . | TGTGCCAGCAGCGGGGATGCCAAAAACATTCAGTACTTC | CASSGDAKNIQYF
TRBD2 | TRBJ2-7 | TRBV7-8 | once | TGTGCCAGCAGCCGGGACTACCGCGAGCAGTACTTC | CASSRDYREQYF
. | TRBJ1-3 | TRBV15 | . | TGTGCCACCAGCAGACAAACTGAAAATGGAAACACCATATATTTT | CATSRQTENGNTIYF
TRBD2 | TRBJ2-1 | TRBV11-3 | few | TGTGCCAGCAGCGGGCCGGGGGGATACAATGAGCAGTTCTTC | CASSGPGGYNEQFF
TRBD2 | TRBJ2-2 | TRBV6-5 | . | TGTGCCAGCTCTAGCGGGAGTTTCACCGGGGAGCTGTTTTTT | CASSSGSFTGELFF
. | TRBJ2-1 | TRBV7-3 | . | TGTGCCAGCAGCTTGGCGGGGAGCTCCTACAATGAGCAGTTCTTC | CASSLAGSSYNEQFF
TRBD1 | TRBJ2-7 | TRBV5-4 | . | TGTGCCAGCAGCCGTCCAGGGACAGGGGACTCCTACGAGCAGTACTTC | CASSRPGTGDSYEQYF
. | TRBJ2-7 | TRBV5-5 | . | TGTGCCAGCAGCAAGGGCTCCCAAGGGACTACAGGGTTTTCCTACGAGCAGTACTTC | CASSKGSQGTTGFSYEQYF
TRBD1 | TRBJ1-4 | TRBV12-5 | . | TGTGCTAGTGGTCCGGACAGGTCTAATGAAAAACTGTTTTTT | CASGPDRSNEKLFF
TRBD1 | TRBJ1-3 | TRBV7-2 | . | TGTGCCAGCAGACGGGGACAGCAGAGCGACACCATATATTTT | CASRRGQQSDTIYF
. | TRBJ1-2 | TRBV2 | . | TGTGCCAGCAGTGAAGGACGGCAGGGTGGGCCCGTGGACTATGGCTACACCTTC | CASSEGRQGGPVDYGYTF
. | TRBJ1-5 | TRBV27 | few | TGTGCCAGCAGTTTGCTAATGACAGACACTCGGGCCCAGCATTTT | CASSLLMTDTRAQHF
. | TRBJ2-5 | TRBV28 | . | TGTGCCAGCAGTTTCCTTAGGGAGACACGGGAGACCCAGTACTTC | CASSFLRETRETQYF
TRBD1 | TRBJ2-7 | TRBV6-1 | . | TGTGCCAGCAGTGATGGGGGACAGGGGTGGTACGAGCAGTACTTC | CASSDGGQGWYEQYF
TRBD2 | TRBJ2-1 | TRBV7-3 | . | TGTGCCAGCAGCTTGGGACTATACAATGAGCAGTTCTTC | CASSLGLYNEQFF
. | TRBJ2-2 | TRBV27 | few | TGTGCCAGCAGTTTAACGGGAGAGCGGGCCGGGGAGCTGTTTTTT | CASSLTGERAGELFF
. | TRBJ1-5 | TRBV25-1 | . | TGTGCCGGAGGGAGGAATCAGCCCCAGCATTTT | CAGGRNQPQHF
. | TRBJ1-6 | TRBV2 | . | TGTGCCACAGCTAGCTCCTATAATTCACCCCTCCACTTT | CATASSYNSPLHF
. | TRBJ1-1 | TRBV5-4 | . | TGTGCCAGCAACAGGGAACGAATGAACACTGAAGCTTTCTTT | CASNRERMNTEAFF
TRBD2 | TRBJ2-3 | TRBV7-2 | . | TGTGCCAGCAGCCTTTGGGGACTAGCGGCAGATACGCAGTATTTT | CASSLWGLAADTQYF
. | TRBJ2-7 | TRBV27 | . | TGTGCCAGCAGGCTAGGGGGGGATGGCTACGAGCAGTACTTC | CASRLGGDGYEQYF
. | TRBJ1-2 | TRBV7-3 | . | TGTGCCAGCAGCTTAGACGGGATAGGAGGTTCATATGGCTACACCTTC | CASSLDGIGGSYGYTF
TRBD2 | TRBJ2-3 | TRBV7-6 | . | TGTGCCAGCAGCTTAGGTCCGCTTAATCTCGGAGCGGGGACCACAGATACGCAGTATTTT | CASSLGPLNLGAGTTDTQYF
TRBD1 | TRBJ1-1 | TRBV28 | . | TGTGCCAGCAGTGCTACAGGGGGGGATACTGAAGCTTTCTTT | CASSATGGDTEAFF
TRBD1 | TRBJ2-7 | TRBV5-4 | few | TGTGCCAGCAGCTTGCACGGGGACAGGACCTACGAGCAGTACTTC | CASSLHGDRTYEQYF
. | TRBJ1-2 | TRBV2 | . | TGTGCCAGCAGTACCCCGACAGGCTATGGCTACACCTTC | CASSTPTGYGYTF
TRBD2 | TRBJ2-5 | TRBV5-1 | . | TGCGCCAGCAGCATCGGACTAGCTCACGGGTCGCCTCAAGAGACCCAGTACTTC | CASSIGLAHGSPQETQYF
TRBD1 | TRBJ2-3 | TRBV23-1 | . | TGCGCCAGCAGTCATCCAGGGGGACCCACAGATACGCAGTATTTT | CASSHPGGPTDTQYF
. | TRBJ1-6 | TRBV7-3 | . | TGTGCCAGCAGCACAAACAGGGATTCACCCCTCCACTTT | CASSTNRDSPLHF
. | TRBJ2-7 | TRBV7-8 | many | TGTGCCAGCAGCTTCCAGGGCGCGACCTACGAGCAGTACTTC | CASSFQGATYEQYF
. | TRBJ2-6 | TRBV19 | . | TGTGCCAGTAGGAGGGCAGGTAAATCTGGGGCCAACGTCCTGACTTTC | CASRRAGKSGANVLTF
. | TRBJ1-1 | TRBV2 | . | TGTGCCAGCGGAGAAGACTTGAACACTGAAGCTTTCTTT | CASGEDLNTEAFF
. | TRBJ2-7 | TRBV30 | once | TGTGCCTGGAGTGTGCCCCAGGGAAATCCCTACGAGCAGTACTTC | CAWSVPQGNPYEQYF